This record covers a single TCR beta chain. The data derive from a study of control samples from healthy donors and cancer patients. Clones were read by immunoSEQ multiplex PCR, and TCRdb kept only the in-frame ones, dropping some. In the table there are roughly 38,000 clones, roughly 83% of which are singletons. The origin of this receptor is a man between 60 and 70 years old in good health. The source material was blood.

CDR3 in amino acids: CASSDYSTDTQYF. In DNA, the CDR3 is TGTGCCAGCAGCGACTATAGCACAGATACGCAGTATTTT. The V gene is TRBV6-5, the J gene TRBJ2-3; D possibly corresponds to TRBD2 (5 bases). The V end was cut by 6 bases, the J end by 0 bases, with 7 bases between. CDR3 length: 13 amino acids. Germline CDR1 and CDR2: MNHEY and SVGAGI.